The 4 T cell receptor beta chains listed next were all sequenced from one sample in a study of T cells of healthy individuals. TCRdb re-analysed the 5' RACE reads in MiXCR, keeping a single row per CDR3 protein. The table records about 82,000 distinct CDR3 sequences, 5% of them present only once. These receptors were collected from a female donor in good health.

V is TRBV28 and J is TRBJ1-5; TRBD1 might be the D (6 bases). The CDR3 runs to 14 residues. Trimming removed 6 bases at V and 5 bases at J, with 14 bases between. The V gene's germline CDR1 is MDHEN and CDR2 SYDVKM. The CDR3 sequence: CASSQLWGHQPQHF. For the CDR3, the DNA is TGTGCCAGCAGCCAGTTATGGGGGCATCAGCCCCAGCATTTT.

This clonotype was counted a few times. The chain is built from TRBV3-1 and TRBJ1-5, with D unclear. The CDR3 is made up of 15 amino acids. The germline gives CDR1 LGHDT, CDR2 YNNKEL (reference sequence). Trimming removed 1 base at V and 3 bases at J, with 10 bases between. Here the CDR3 DNA reads TGTGCCAGCAGCCAAGGGACGGACTTCAATCAGCCCCAGCATTTT. Its protein is CASSQGTDFNQPQHF. The variable domain in full, completed from reference TRBV3-1 and TRBJ1-5, reads DTAVSQTPKYLVTQMGNDKSIKCEQNLGHDTMYWYKQDSKKFLKIMFSYNNKELIINETVPNRFSPKSPDKAHLNLHINSLELGDSAVYFCASSQGTDFNQPQHFGDGTRLSIL.

This clonotype was seen more than once but under ten times. The chain couples TRBV21-1 to TRBJ1-5; the table's TRBD1 call for D was not verified on the DNA. TRBV21-1 is tagged as a pseudogene. The CDR3 sequence is 15 residues long. The CDR3 nucleotides read TGTGCCAGCAGCAAAGGAGGGACAGGGAATCAGCCCCAGCATTTT. Translating gives CASSKGGTGNQPQHF.

As concerns this clonotype: A much larger clone differs by one base, so this may be a read error. The chain carries TRBV28 and TRBJ1-1, with unresolved D. This CDR3 has 12 residues. Germline CDR1 and CDR2: MDHEN and SYDVKM. The CDR3: CASSLSDTEASF. The DNA for the CDR3 is TGTGCCAGCAGTTTAAGCGATACTGAAGCTTCCTTT.